A selection of T cell receptor beta chains follows, all from one sample in a study of naive and memory T cell subsets. TCRdb recomputed calls from the UMI-ligation and nested PCR reads with MiXCR, one row per CDR3 protein. The repertoire holds tens of thousands of distinct CDR3 sequences, with more than 6.5% as singletons. The sequenced material came from central memory CD4+ T cells from blood. The receptors derive from a human donor in good health. The CDR3 runs from the conserved cysteine through the conserved F or W. Each record gives: clone size, D gene, V gene, J gene, CDR3 DNA, CDR3 protein. A D gene is named only where the DNA matches it firmly. Clone size, where shown, is once, few, many, or a class for clones that have expanded.

abundance: many; d_gene: -; v_gene: TRBV6-6; j_gene: TRBJ1-1; CDR3nt: TGTGCCAGCATATCGGCAGCGGGTGCGGCTTTCTTT; CDR3aa: CASISAAGAAFF
abundance: many; d_gene: -; v_gene: TRBV3-1; j_gene: TRBJ1-6; CDR3nt: TGTGCCAGCAGCCAAGAATGGGGGGGGTCCTCACCCCTCCACTTT; CDR3aa: CASSQEWGGSSPLHF
abundance: many; d_gene: TRBD1; v_gene: TRBV29-1; j_gene: TRBJ1-4; CDR3nt: TGCAGCGTTGAAGGGGACAGGGGGCGCGAAAAACTGTTTTTT; CDR3aa: CSVEGDRGREKLFF
abundance: many; d_gene: -; v_gene: TRBV6-5; j_gene: TRBJ2-7; CDR3nt: TGTGCCAGCAGTTACGGTCCTAGGATGTCCTACGAGCAGTACTTC; CDR3aa: CASSYGPRMSYEQYF
abundance: many; d_gene: -; v_gene: TRBV12-3/TRBV12-4; j_gene: TRBJ2-1; CDR3nt: TGTGCCAGCAGCAGGTATGATCACAATGAGCAGTTCTTC; CDR3aa: CASSRYDHNEQFF
abundance: -; d_gene: TRBD2; v_gene: TRBV30; j_gene: TRBJ2-1; CDR3nt: TGTGCCTGGAAAGGTGTCAGCGGGAGTATCCATGAGCAGTTCTTC; CDR3aa: CAWKGVSGSIHEQFF
abundance: many; d_gene: -; v_gene: TRBV18; j_gene: TRBJ1-1; CDR3nt: TGTGCCAGCTCACCACGTTCAGCGAACACTGAAGCTTTCTTT; CDR3aa: CASSPRSANTEAFF
abundance: few; d_gene: -; v_gene: TRBV20-1; j_gene: TRBJ1-1; CDR3nt: TGCAGTGGCTTAACAGGGAGCACTGAAGCTTTCTTT; CDR3aa: CSGLTGSTEAFF
abundance: many; d_gene: -; v_gene: TRBV11-3; j_gene: TRBJ2-1; CDR3nt: TGTGCCAGCAGCTGGGAGGACAGTTCCTACAATGAGCAGTTCTTC; CDR3aa: CASSWEDSSYNEQFF
abundance: many; d_gene: -; v_gene: TRBV28; j_gene: TRBJ1-6; CDR3nt: TGTGCCAGCAGTTCACTGGATGGGTCGAGTTCACCCCTCCACTTT; CDR3aa: CASSSLDGSSSPLHF
abundance: many; d_gene: TRBD2; v_gene: TRBV14; j_gene: TRBJ2-5; CDR3nt: TGTGCCAGCAGCCCCCAGTGGCTAGCGGGTAGGGAGACCCAGTACTTC; CDR3aa: CASSPQWLAGRETQYF
abundance: few; d_gene: -; v_gene: TRBV30; j_gene: TRBJ2-5; CDR3nt: TGTGCCTGGAGTCCACAGAGAGGGGAGACCCAGTACTTC; CDR3aa: CAWSPQRGETQYF
abundance: -; d_gene: TRBD1; v_gene: TRBV7-2; j_gene: TRBJ2-2; CDR3nt: TGTGCCAGCAGCTACCGGGACAGGACCGGGGAGCTGTTTTTT; CDR3aa: CASSYRDRTGELFF
abundance: few; d_gene: TRBD2; v_gene: TRBV6-6; j_gene: TRBJ2-3; CDR3nt: TGTGCCAGCTCACCCCTAGCGGGCACAGATACGCAGTATTTT; CDR3aa: CASSPLAGTDTQYF
abundance: many; d_gene: -; v_gene: TRBV4-3; j_gene: TRBJ1-5; CDR3nt: TGCGCCAGCAGCCGAAACAGGGATCAGCCCCAGCATTTT; CDR3aa: CASSRNRDQPQHF
abundance: -; d_gene: -; v_gene: TRBV7-9; j_gene: TRBJ2-1; CDR3nt: TGTGCCAGCAGCTCCGCCCCAGGGTACAATGAGCAGTTCTTC; CDR3aa: CASSSAPGYNEQFF
abundance: many; d_gene: -; v_gene: TRBV20-1; j_gene: TRBJ1-1; CDR3nt: TGCAGTGCTAGTTATCAGAACACTGAAGCTTTCTTT; CDR3aa: CSASYQNTEAFF
abundance: few; d_gene: -; v_gene: TRBV29-1; j_gene: TRBJ1-5; CDR3nt: TGCAGCGATCAGCACGACCCCCAAATGGGCAATCAGCCCCAGCATTTT; CDR3aa: CSDQHDPQMGNQPQHF
abundance: -; d_gene: TRBD2; v_gene: TRBV6-2/TRBV6-3; j_gene: TRBJ2-1; CDR3nt: TGTGCCAGCAGCTTTTCAAGCGGGAGCCCCAGCAATGAGCAGTTCTTC; CDR3aa: CASSFSSGSPSNEQFF
abundance: many; d_gene: -; v_gene: TRBV20-1; j_gene: TRBJ1-1; CDR3nt: TGCAGTGCTAGGGACCAAATCACTGAAGCTTTCTTT; CDR3aa: CSARDQITEAFF
abundance: many; d_gene: TRBD1; v_gene: TRBV7-8; j_gene: TRBJ1-1; CDR3nt: TGTGCCAGCAGCTTCCCCACAGGGGCAGTGGAGGCTGAAGCTTTCTTT; CDR3aa: CASSFPTGAVEAEAFF
abundance: -; d_gene: TRBD1; v_gene: TRBV7-9; j_gene: TRBJ2-2; CDR3nt: TGTGCCAGCAGCTCCAAGCACCGGGACAGCCCGGCTATAGACACCGGGGAGCTGTTTTTT; CDR3aa: CASSSKHRDSPAIDTGELFF
abundance: -; d_gene: TRBD1; v_gene: TRBV3-1; j_gene: TRBJ1-4; CDR3nt: TGTGCCAGCAGCCAAGGAGGGACAGGGGGGGAAAAACTGTTTTTT; CDR3aa: CASSQGGTGGEKLFF
abundance: many; d_gene: -; v_gene: TRBV18; j_gene: TRBJ1-5; CDR3nt: TGTGCCAGCTCACCAAATCCTCGGGGGGGTCGGGATCAGCCCCAGCATTTT; CDR3aa: CASSPNPRGGRDQPQHF
abundance: many; d_gene: -; v_gene: TRBV7-2; j_gene: TRBJ2-5; CDR3nt: TGTGCCAGCAGCAATCCAAGCCAAGAGACCCAGTACTTC; CDR3aa: CASSNPSQETQYF
abundance: -; d_gene: -; v_gene: TRBV9; j_gene: TRBJ1-6; CDR3nt: TGTGCCAGCAGCGTAGACAGGAACTCCTATAATTCACCCCTCCACTTT; CDR3aa: CASSVDRNSYNSPLHF
abundance: many; d_gene: TRBD1; v_gene: TRBV24-1; j_gene: TRBJ2-3; CDR3nt: TGTGCCACCGGGACAGGGGGGCATACGCAGTATTTT; CDR3aa: CATGTGGHTQYF
abundance: -; d_gene: -; v_gene: TRBV19; j_gene: TRBJ1-5; CDR3nt: TGTGCCAGTAGTATAGCGCGGACCGCGATAGGTCAGCCCCAGCATTTT; CDR3aa: CASSIARTAIGQPQHF
abundance: many; d_gene: -; v_gene: TRBV29-1; j_gene: TRBJ1-1; CDR3nt: TGCAGCGGGGAGTCCCCCATGAACACTGAAGCTTTCTTT; CDR3aa: CSGESPMNTEAFF
abundance: many; d_gene: -; v_gene: TRBV30; j_gene: TRBJ1-6; CDR3nt: TGTGCCTGGAGTGTACGGATCGGGCGGAGCTCCTATAATTCACCCCTCCACTTT; CDR3aa: CAWSVRIGRSSYNSPLHF
abundance: few; d_gene: -; v_gene: TRBV11-2; j_gene: TRBJ2-7; CDR3nt: TGTGCCAGCAGCTTAGGGTTGGACAGAGGACAGTACTTC; CDR3aa: CASSLGLDRGQYF
abundance: many; d_gene: -; v_gene: TRBV4-3; j_gene: TRBJ1-1; CDR3nt: TGCGCCAGCAGCCAAGCTCAGAGGAACACTGAAGCTTTCTTT; CDR3aa: CASSQAQRNTEAFF
abundance: many; d_gene: TRBD2; v_gene: TRBV7-2; j_gene: TRBJ2-3; CDR3nt: TGTGCCAGCAGCTTCCTAGCGGGAGGGTCATCAGATACGCAGTATTTT; CDR3aa: CASSFLAGGSSDTQYF
abundance: many; d_gene: -; v_gene: TRBV12-3/TRBV12-4; j_gene: TRBJ1-5; CDR3nt: TGTGCCAGCAGGGATCTGGGACACAGGAATCAGCCCCAGCATTTT; CDR3aa: CASRDLGHRNQPQHF
abundance: many; d_gene: -; v_gene: TRBV20-1; j_gene: TRBJ1-6; CDR3nt: TGCAGTGCTACAGAGTCCTATAATTCACCCCTCCACTTT; CDR3aa: CSATESYNSPLHF
abundance: many; d_gene: -; v_gene: TRBV12-3/TRBV12-4; j_gene: TRBJ2-4; CDR3nt: TGTGCCAGCACCCAGGGTGGGCCCGGGGGCATTCAGTACTTC; CDR3aa: CASTQGGPGGIQYF
abundance: few; d_gene: -; v_gene: TRBV18; j_gene: TRBJ2-3; CDR3nt: TGTGCCAGCTCACCGGACTATATCGCAGATACGCAGTATTTT; CDR3aa: CASSPDYIADTQYF
abundance: many; d_gene: -; v_gene: TRBV3-1; j_gene: TRBJ2-3; CDR3nt: TGTGCCAGCAAGAGCACAGATACGCAGTATTTT; CDR3aa: CASKSTDTQYF
abundance: many; d_gene: -; v_gene: TRBV24-1; j_gene: TRBJ2-3; CDR3nt: TGTGCCACCAGTGATTATAAGGCAGGGGCAACAGATACGCAGTATTTT; CDR3aa: CATSDYKAGATDTQYF
abundance: many; d_gene: -; v_gene: TRBV9; j_gene: TRBJ2-6; CDR3nt: TGTGCCAGCACCCCCTCATGGGGGAAGGCTCTCGCTGGGGCCAACGTCCTGACTTTC; CDR3aa: CASTPSWGKALAGANVLTF
abundance: few; d_gene: TRBD1; v_gene: TRBV5-6; j_gene: TRBJ2-7; CDR3nt: TGTGCCAGCAGCGGATACTCGGGACAGCAATTCTCCTACGAGCAGTACTTC; CDR3aa: CASSGYSGQQFSYEQYF
abundance: -; d_gene: -; v_gene: TRBV7-2; j_gene: TRBJ2-5; CDR3nt: TGTGCCAGCAGCTTTGCGGATCCAAGGGAGACCCAGTACTTC; CDR3aa: CASSFADPRETQYF
abundance: many; d_gene: -; v_gene: TRBV25-1; j_gene: TRBJ1-1; CDR3nt: TGTGCCAGCAGTGCCTGGCGGGGGGGGAACACTGAAGCTTTCTTT; CDR3aa: CASSAWRGGNTEAFF
abundance: -; d_gene: TRBD1; v_gene: TRBV7-2; j_gene: TRBJ2-2; CDR3nt: TGTGCCAGCAGCCCCGACTTACTCAGGGGGCGGTCCGGGGAGCTGTTTTTT; CDR3aa: CASSPDLLRGRSGELFF
abundance: many; d_gene: TRBD1; v_gene: TRBV20-1; j_gene: TRBJ1-5; CDR3nt: TGCAGTGCATCGACAGGGCATCAGCCCCAGCATTTT; CDR3aa: CSASTGHQPQHF
abundance: -; d_gene: -; v_gene: TRBV7-2; j_gene: TRBJ1-2; CDR3nt: TGTTCCAGCACTGAATTCGGCTATGGCTACACCTTC; CDR3aa: CSSTEFGYGYTF
abundance: few; d_gene: -; v_gene: TRBV5-1; j_gene: TRBJ2-3; CDR3nt: TGCGCCAGCAGGGCGGTAGTGGCGTCTAGCACAGATACGCAGTATTTT; CDR3aa: CASRAVVASSTDTQYF
abundance: many; d_gene: TRBD1; v_gene: TRBV7-2; j_gene: TRBJ1-4; CDR3nt: TGTGCCAGCAGCAAAGACAGGGCCTCTAATGAAAAACTGTTTTTT; CDR3aa: CASSKDRASNEKLFF
abundance: few; d_gene: -; v_gene: TRBV5-6; j_gene: TRBJ1-5; CDR3nt: TGTGCCAGCAGCTTGGAGCGCGCGGATCAGCCCCAGCATTTT; CDR3aa: CASSLERADQPQHF